These 24 T cell receptor beta chains share one sample of origin, sequenced in a study of cytomegalovirus exposure and HLA in healthy donors. The primer mix had 60 Vbeta and 13 Jbeta primers. Data came from immunoSEQ multiplex PCR; TCRdb stores just in-frame clones and leaves some out. The listing contains some 110,000 clones. The sequenced sample was PBMCs. Receptors originate from a man aged 35-49 years in good health and CMV-seropositive.

The chain combines TRBV9 with TRBJ1-5; no clear D gene. The CDR3 is 14 residues long. V was trimmed by 0 bases and J by 4 bases, leaving 8 bases between them. The germline CDR1 and CDR2 sequences are SGDLS and YYNGEE. CDR3 DNA sequence: TGTGCCAGCAGCGTAGGGGCAGCTAATCAGCCCCAGCATTTT. It specifies CASSVGAANQPQHF.

V and J are TRBV5-6 and TRBJ2-7, with D possibly matching TRBD2 (5 bases). V was clipped by 1 base and J by 5 bases, with 10 bases between them. Germline V gene data show CDR1 as SGHDT and CDR2 as YYEEEE. The CDR3 has 13 amino acids. CDR3 DNA: TGTGCCAGCAGCTTGAATGGAGGCGACGAGCAGTACTTC. It specifies CASSLNGGDEQYF.

This chain connects TRBV28 to TRBJ2-7; TRBD2 matches 7 bases. The CDR3 runs 14 residues. From germline, CDR1 is MDHEN and CDR2 SYDVKM. The V segment lost 8 bases and the J segment 2 bases; nucleotides outside the gene matches: 9. Here the CDR3 reads CASHGSGRTYEQYF. The CDR3 DNA reads TGTGCCAGCCATGGTAGCGGGCGCACCTACGAGCAGTACTTC.

J is TRBJ2-3 and V is TRBV15; D is uncertain. The CDR3 loop spans 15 amino acids. Germline-derived CDR1 and CDR2 are LNHNV and YYDKDF (reference sequence). The germline V and J ends were trimmed by 0 bases and 6 bases, with 13 bases remaining between them. CDR3 residues: CATSRDPVYSDTQYF. As DNA, the CDR3 is TGTGCCACCAGCAGAGATCCCGTTTATTCGGATACGCAGTATTTT.

This sequence joins TRBV27 and TRBJ2-3, with 13 nucleotides matching TRBD2. This CDR3 spans 17 amino acids. The germline V gene encodes CDR1 MNHEY and CDR2 SMNVEV (reference sequence). V trimming: 11 bases; J trimming: 2 bases; junction bases outside the gene matches: 13. In nucleotides, the CDR3 is TGTGCCGGCACCCGACGGACTAGCGGGAGAGCCACAGATACGCAGTATTTT. Protein product: CAGTRRTSGRATDTQYF.

This chain joins TRBV7-3 and TRBJ2-6; a weak D match, TRBD2 (7 bases). V was clipped by 5 bases and J by 4 bases, with 15 bases between them. There are 16 residues in the CDR3. Germline assignment: CDR1 SGHTA and CDR2 FQGTGA. The CDR3, as DNA: TGTGCCAGCAGCGGGGGCGGGGGAACCGGGGCCAACGTCCTGACTTTC. Its translation: CASSGGGGTGANVLTF.

The gene calls are TRBV7-8 and TRBJ2-1; TRBD2 might be the D (6 bases). Between the trimmed V and J ends, which lost 5 bases and 0 bases, there was a span of 14 bases. The CDR3 has 16 amino acids. CDR1 and CDR2 from the germline V gene are SGHVS and FQNEAQ. CDR3 in amino acids: CASSPLISGSYNEQFF. The CDR3 nucleotides read TGTGCCAGCAGCCCCCTCATTAGCGGCTCCTACAATGAGCAGTTCTTC.

This CDR3 reads CASSSGTVTTTQYF. The CDR3 DNA sequence: TGTGCCAGCAGCTCTGGGACAGTGACAACGACCCAGTACTTC. V gene TRBV11-2 combines with J gene TRBJ2-5, with 7 nucleotides matching TRBD1. After removal of 4 bases from V and 7 bases from J, the junction contained 9 bases not matched to a gene. CDR3 size: 14 residues. The germline CDR1 and CDR2 sequences are SGHAT and FQNNGV.

The chain recombines TRBV10-3 with TRBJ2-7; 7 bases agree with TRBD1. Trimming took 8 bases from V and 0 from J; bases not matched to a gene: 4. This CDR3 spans 13 amino acids. Germline V gives CDR1 ENHRY, CDR2 SYGVKD. CDR3 sequence (DNA): TGTGCCATCGGGGGACAGCCCTCCTACGAGCAGTACTTC. Protein sequence: CAIGGQPSYEQYF.

The gene calls are TRBV2 and TRBJ1-1; D may be TRBD1 (6 bases). V was trimmed by 3 bases and J by 0 bases, leaving 14 bases between them. Germline loops: CDR1 SNHLY, CDR2 FYNNEI. The CDR3 totals 16 residues. Here the CDR3 DNA reads TGTGCCAGCAGTGAGACAGGAGGTCTTATGAACACTGAAGCTTTCTTT. Protein product: CASSETGGLMNTEAFF.

The V gene is TRBV9, the J gene TRBJ2-2; 7 bases map to TRBD1. The V and J ends lost 0 bases and 5 bases, in that order; junction bases with no gene match: 4. Per the germline V gene, CDR1 is SGDLS and CDR2 is YYNGEE. This CDR3 region has 15 residues. DNA of the CDR3: TGTGCCAGCAGCGTAGAGGGGGCTAGAACCGGGGAGCTGTTTTTT. The encoded protein is CASSVEGARTGELFF.

This sequence joins TRBV5-8 and TRBJ2-7; a weak D match, TRBD1 (5 bases). V lost 7 bases, J lost 0 bases, and 14 bases lay in between. Germline assignment: CDR1 SGHTS and CDR2 YDEGEE. This CDR3 comprises 14 residues. The CDR3 protein is CASGAVVSSYEQYF. The DNA for the CDR3 is TGTGCCAGCGGGGCGGTCGTAAGCTCCTACGAGCAGTACTTC.

The V gene is TRBV18, the J gene TRBJ2-5; the match to TRBD2 covers 12 bases. V shed 3 bases, J shed 3 bases, and the junction held 2 bases outside the gene matches. The CDR3 spans 15 residues. The germline CDR1 and CDR2 sequences are KGHSH and LQKENI. The CDR3 is CASSPRTSGKETQYF. The CDR3 region has the DNA TGTGCCAGCTCACCGCGGACTAGCGGGAAAGAGACCCAGTACTTC.

The chain couples TRBV7-9 to TRBJ1-5; 8 bases line up with TRBD1. CDR3 size: 16 residues. J was trimmed by 4 bases and V by 4 bases; bases with no gene match: 9. CDR1 and CDR2 (germline): SEHNR, FQNEAQ (reference sequence). The CDR3 DNA follows: TGTGCCAGCAGCTCGACAGGGACAGGAACAAATCAGCCCCAGCATTTT. The encoded protein is CASSSTGTGTNQPQHF.

V is TRBV5-1 and J is TRBJ2-7, with 8 bases that match TRBD2. Germline lookup yields CDR1 SGHRS and CDR2 YFSETQ. CDR3 length: 15 amino acids. Trimming took 1 base from V and 4 from J; bases not matched to a gene: 7. The CDR3 sequence is CASSLSGSHIYEQYF. DNA for the CDR3: TGCGCCAGCAGCTTGAGCGGGAGCCACATTTACGAGCAGTACTTC.

The chain links TRBV27 to TRBJ2-4; D is possibly TRBD1 (6 bases). CDR3 length: 14 amino acids. The germline V and J ends were trimmed by 2 bases and 6 bases, with 11 bases remaining between them. The germline gives CDR1 MNHEY, CDR2 SMNVEV (reference sequence). The CDR3 loop reads CASSLQGNRNIQYF. CDR3 DNA sequence: TGTGCCAGCAGTTTACAGGGGAATAGAAACATTCAGTACTTC.

This chain uses TRBV11-2 with TRBJ1-4; D is unresolved. The CDR3 loop spans 15 amino acids. V was trimmed by 2 bases and J by 5 bases, leaving 12 bases between them. Germline CDR1 SGHAT, CDR2 FQNNGV. In DNA form, the CDR3 reads TGTGCCAGCAGCTTACGGGGTCGTAGGAATGAAAAACTGTTTTTT. Translated, it gives CASSLRGRRNEKLFF.

The J gene is TRBJ2-2, the V gene TRBV15, with TRBD2 matching 10 bases. Germline trimming cut 6 bases from V and 7 bases from J; bases unmatched to any gene: 5. There are 14 residues in the CDR3. Germline V gene sequence: CDR1 LNHNV, CDR2 YYDKDF (reference sequence). In DNA form, the CDR3 reads TGTGCCACCAGGCTAGCGGGAGTTTTCGGGGAGCTGTTTTTT. This translates into CATRLAGVFGELFF.

The V call is TRBV5-8, the J call TRBJ1-2; TRBD1 might be the D (5 bases). The V gene lost 0 bases and the J gene lost 7 bases, with 7 bases spanning the gap. CDR1 is SGHTS and CDR2 is YDEGEE in the germline V gene. This CDR3 contains 12 residues. For the CDR3, the DNA is TGTGCCAGCAGCTTGGGAAGGGGTGGCTACACCTTC. It yields the protein CASSLGRGGYTF. The entire variable domain, with the rest obtained from reference TRBV5-8 and TRBJ1-2, is as follows: EAGVTQSPTHLIKTRGQQATLRCSPISGHTSVYWYQQALGLGLQFLLWYDEGEERNRGNFPPRFSGRQFPNYSSELNVNALELEDSALYLCASSLGRGGYTFGSGTRLTVV.

The chain carries TRBV2 and TRBJ2-1; possibly TRBD1 for D (6 bases). Per germline, CDR1 SNHLY and CDR2 FYNNEI. The CDR3 covers 14 residues. The V end lost 2 bases, the J end lost 5 bases, and 10 bases lay between the germline ends. In DNA, the CDR3 is TGTGCCAGCAGTGAACTGGACAGCAACAATGAGCAGTTCTTC. Protein: CASSELDSNNEQFF.

The rearrangement uses TRBV10-3 and TRBJ2-1, with 9 bases fitting TRBD1. The germline V gene has CDR1 ENHRY and CDR2 SYGVKD. The V gene end was trimmed by 5 bases and the J gene end by 9 bases; junction bases not matched to a gene: 11. The CDR3 consists of 15 residues. CDR3 sequence reads: CAISPRDRETAEQFF. CDR3 sequence (DNA): TGTGCCATCAGTCCCCGGGACAGGGAGACCGCTGAGCAGTTCTTC.

V usage is TRBV27 and J usage is TRBJ2-1; tentative D call: TRBD2 (6 bases). The CDR3 loop spans 15 amino acids. Trimming pared 6 bases from V and 0 bases from J, leaving 12 bases between. Per germline, CDR1 MNHEY and CDR2 SMNVEV (reference sequence). CDR3 nucleotides: TGTGCCAGCAGGACTAGGCCTTCCTCCTACAATGAGCAGTTCTTC. It is translated as CASRTRPSSYNEQFF.

The V and J genes are TRBV19 and TRBJ1-2, with D maybe TRBD1 (6 bases). Trimming took 7 bases from V and 8 from J, leaving 20 bases between them. This CDR3 spans 14 amino acids. Germline V gene sequence: CDR1 LNHDA, CDR2 SQIVND (reference sequence). The CDR3 DNA is TGTGCCAGTACCACGGGGGGGCAGATTGGAGGCTACACCTTC. Amino acid sequence: CASTTGGQIGGYTF.

V and J are TRBV2 and TRBJ2-7, with 7 bases fitting TRBD2. V lost 7 bases, J lost 5 bases, and 8 bases stayed unmatched. This CDR3 region has 13 residues. Germline assignment: CDR1 SNHLY and CDR2 FYNNEI. Here the CDR3 reads CASKVRETDEQYF. CDR3 nucleotide sequence: TGTGCCAGCAAAGTGCGGGAGACCGACGAGCAGTACTTC.